This T cell receptor (beta chain) comes out of a study of synovial regulatory T cells in juvenile arthritis. Overall study results and limits: Inflammation-associated Treg cells in blood had less TCR diversity than the remaining blood Treg cells. Synovial Teff and blood CPL repertoires partially overlapped with iaTreg TCR repertoires, which were largely patient-private. CDR3 overlap with synovial Tregs was higher for iaTregs than other blood Tregs.

About this clone itself: No antigen is known for it.

Median age 11.6 years (roughly 2.3-25); median disease duration 7 years (0.2-19.1). Repertoires were generated with immunoSEQ multiplex PCR, while TCRdb's copy carries only in-frame clones and drops some. The sample totals thousands of clones. CDR3 length: 12 amino acids. No DNA is recorded. Germline lookup yields CDR1 SNHLY and CDR2 FYNNEI. Sequencing was done on a sample of Treg cells from blood. Described subset: remaining (HLA-DR-negative) circulating blood Treg cells. The TCR was taken from a donor younger than 30 with juvenile idiopathic arthritis. The J gene is TRBJ1-1, the V gene TRBV2. The CDR3: CASGLDLVGAFF.